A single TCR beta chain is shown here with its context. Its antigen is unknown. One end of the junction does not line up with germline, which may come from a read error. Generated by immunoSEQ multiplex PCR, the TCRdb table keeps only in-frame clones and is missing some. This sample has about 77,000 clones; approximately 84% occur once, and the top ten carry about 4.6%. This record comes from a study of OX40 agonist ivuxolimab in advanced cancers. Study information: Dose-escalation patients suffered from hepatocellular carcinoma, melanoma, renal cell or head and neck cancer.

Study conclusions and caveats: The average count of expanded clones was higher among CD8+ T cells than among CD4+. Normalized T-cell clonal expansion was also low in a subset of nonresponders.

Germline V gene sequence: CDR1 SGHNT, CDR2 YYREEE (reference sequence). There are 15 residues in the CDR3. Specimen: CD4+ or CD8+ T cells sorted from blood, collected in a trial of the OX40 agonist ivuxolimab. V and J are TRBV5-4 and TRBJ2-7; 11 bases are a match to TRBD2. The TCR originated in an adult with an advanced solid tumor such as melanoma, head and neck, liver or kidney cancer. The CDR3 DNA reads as TGTGCCAGCAGTTTGGGGACTAGCGGACTCTACGAGCAGTACTTC. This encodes CASSLGTSGLYEQYF.